This passage covers 12 T cell receptor beta chains from one sample sequenced in a study of shared clonotypes between healthy human individuals. Terminally differentiated effector memory CD45RA+ cells were excluded from the naive CD8 cells, which were CD45RO-negative and positively selected for CCR7. TCRdb's copy holds only in-frame clones and misses some; the assay was immunoSEQ multiplex PCR. This sample has millions of clones, with about 95% found just once. The sequenced material came from naive CD8+ T cells sorted from blood. The receptor source for this set is a man aged 18 to 29 in good health.

The V and J genes are TRBV7-3 and TRBJ2-1, with TRBD1 matching over 7 bases. V lost 4 bases, J lost 3 bases, and 0 bases stayed unmatched. CDR3 length: 13 amino acids. Germline V lookup: CDR1 SGHTA, CDR2 FQGTGA. The CDR3 DNA sequence: TGTGCCAGCAGCTGGGACAGCTACAATGAGCAGTTCTTC. Its protein is CASSWDSYNEQFF.

This clone was recorded once. The junction and the germline gene differ at one end; a read error may be behind it. The rearrangement uses TRBV7-7 and TRBJ2-1, with 8 bases identical to TRBD2. This CDR3 spans 15 amino acids. The germline gives CDR1 SSHAT, CDR2 FNYEAQ (reference sequence). The CDR3 protein is CASSTGLDSYNEQFF. The CDR3, as DNA: TGTGCTAGCAGCACGGGACTAGATTCCTACAATGAGCAGTTCTTC.

The rearrangement uses TRBV27 and TRBJ1-2; no definite D call. CDR3 size: 14 residues. Germline lookup yields CDR1 MNHEY and CDR2 SMNVEV (reference sequence). Trimming pared 8 bases from V and 6 bases from J, leaving 19 bases between. CDR3 sequence reads: CASSAIEGVDGYTF. DNA of the CDR3: TGTGCCAGCTCGGCCATTGAGGGTGTTGATGGCTACACCTTC.

For this clone: The same CDR3 can be traced to other DNA sequences in this sample. Here the CDR3 reads CASSQEGNNEQFF. In DNA, the CDR3 is TGCGCCAGCAGCCAAGAAGGTAACAATGAGCAGTTCTTC. The chain combines TRBV4-1 with TRBJ2-1; no reliable D call. The V and J ends lost 0 bases and 5 bases respectively, with 5 bases between them. This CDR3 region has 13 residues. CDR1 is MGHRA and CDR2 is YSYEKL in the germline V gene.

This chain uses TRBV15 with TRBJ2-5; no reliable D call. CDR3 length equals 13 residues. Trimming left V 1 base short and J 7 bases short, with 10 bases between. Per the germline V gene, CDR1 is LNHNV and CDR2 is YYDKDF (reference sequence). The CDR3 bases are TGTGCCACCAGCAGAGTACTCCCGGGGACCCAGTACTTC. It translates to CATSRVLPGTQYF.

The rearrangement links TRBV18 to TRBJ2-7, with D perhaps assigned TRBD1 or TRBD2 (6 bases each). Between the trimmed V and J ends, which lost 0 bases and 2 bases, there was a span of 11 bases. The length of the CDR3 is 15 residues. Germline V CDR1 and CDR2: KGHSH, LQKENI. CDR3 nucleotides: TGTGCCAGCTCACCACCCGCGGGACAAGCCTACGAGCAGTACTTC. Its protein product is CASSPPAGQAYEQYF. Looking up the rest from reference TRBV18 and TRBJ2-7 gives the full variable domain: NAGVMQNPRHLVRRRGQEARLRCSPMKGHSHVYWYRQLPEEGLKFMVYLQKENIIDESGMPKERFSAEFPKEGPSILRIQQVVRGDSAAYFCASSPPAGQAYEQYFGPGTRLTVT.

The chain is built from TRBV7-9 and TRBJ2-2; D is uncertain. This CDR3 contains 10 residues. Trimming took off 5 bases at V and 7 bases at J, with 2 bases between the two ends. Per the germline V gene, CDR1 is SEHNR and CDR2 is FQNEAQ (reference sequence). CDR3 nucleotides: TGTGCCAGCAGCATCGGGGAGCTGTTTTTT. This gives the protein CASSIGELFF.

This clone was detected once. The J gene is TRBJ2-7, the V gene TRBV5-1; D uncertain. The germline V gene encodes CDR1 SGHRS and CDR2 YFSETQ. Trimming removed 0 bases from V and 4 bases from J, with 11 bases in between. CDR3 length: 14 amino acids. CDR3 region: CASSLAAAEYEQYF. CDR3 sequence (DNA): TGCGCCAGCAGCTTGGCTGCGGCCGAGTACGAGCAGTACTTC.

About this clone itself: Other DNA sequences in the sample encode the same CDR3. J is TRBJ2-1 and V is TRBV2; D is perhaps TRBD2 (5 bases). CDR3 size: 15 residues. The ends were cut back, 2 bases at V and 0 bases at J, with 8 bases in the middle. Germline assignment: CDR1 SNHLY and CDR2 FYNNEI. The CDR3 loop is CASSELGSSYNEQFF. The CDR3 coding sequence is TGTGCCAGCAGTGAACTGGGGAGCTCCTACAATGAGCAGTTCTTC.

The sample holds a few counts of this clone. Other DNA sequences in the same sample also yield this CDR3. This chain uses TRBV6-1 with TRBJ1-5; unclear D gene. In germline, CDR1 is MNHNS, CDR2 SASEGT. The CDR3 is 11 amino acids. Trimming took 2 bases from V and 4 from J, leaving 0 bases between them. CDR3 in DNA: TGTGCCAGCAGTGAAAATCAGCCCCAGCATTTT. It codes for CASSENQPQHF.

The V gene is TRBV7-8, the J gene TRBJ2-2; D possibly corresponds to TRBD1 (5 bases). Trimming took off 5 bases at V and 4 bases at J, with 17 bases between the two ends. The CDR3 is made up of 16 amino acids. Germline CDR1 and CDR2: SGHVS and FQNEAQ. This chain's CDR3 is CASSPDPGPITGELFF. The CDR3 DNA reads TGTGCCAGCAGCCCAGATCCAGGGCCCATCACCGGGGAGCTGTTTTTT.

V and J are TRBV9 and TRBJ1-2; maybe TRBD1 (6 bases). Germline lookup yields CDR1 SGDLS and CDR2 YYNGEE. The CDR3 runs 15 residues. The germline V and J ends were trimmed by 2 bases and 0 bases, with 11 bases remaining between them. CDR3 nucleotides: TGTGCCAGCAGCGTTGAGGACAGTGCTAACTATGGCTACACCTTC. Translation: CASSVEDSANYGYTF. Complete variable domain (other parts from reference TRBV9 and TRBJ1-2): DSGVTQTPKHLITATGQRVTLRCSPRSGDLSVYWYQQSLDQGLQFLIQYYNGEERAKGNILERFSAQQFPDLHSELNLSSLELGDSALYFCASSVEDSANYGYTFGSGTRLTVV.